The 23 T cell receptor beta chains listed next were all sequenced from one sample in a study of a mutant IDH1 vaccine in newly diagnosed glioma. Only in-frame clones appear in the TCRdb table, and some are missing; sequencing was by immunoSEQ multiplex PCR. The table has roughly 70,000 clones, 65% to 85% seen once; the top ten hold approximately 9%. No cognate antigen is known for these TCRs. Indicated time point: week 11, during vaccination. What each vaccine dose contained was 300 ug of mutant IDH1 20-mer peptide, accompanied by topical imiquimod. Sequencing was performed on PBMCs, taken from a glioma patient whose treatment included an IDH1 peptide vaccine. Receptor source: a woman between 45 and 60 years old with glioma.

This clone was picked up one time. This chain links TRBV28 with TRBJ1-1; TRBD1 agrees at 8 bases. V was pared by 4 bases and J by 2 bases, with 15 bases of the junction left unmatched. Germline V lookup: CDR1 MDHEN, CDR2 SYDVKM. This CDR3 comprises 18 residues. DNA for the CDR3: TGTGCCAGCAGTTACTTGGAAGGACAGGGTGAGACAAACACTGAAGCTTTCTTT. Its protein is CASSYLEGQGETNTEAFF.

The CDR3 sequence is CSVVKGSENTEAFF. The CDR3 coding sequence is TGCAGCGTTGTAAAGGGGTCAGAGAACACTGAAGCTTTCTTT. The rearrangement links TRBV29-1 to TRBJ1-1; perhaps TRBD1 as D (5 bases). The V and J ends lost 4 bases and 1 base respectively, with 13 bases between them. This CDR3 comprises 14 residues. The germline gives CDR1 SQVTM, CDR2 ANQGSEA.

The rearrangement links TRBV5-1 to TRBJ2-5; 12 bases match TRBD2. Germline V CDR1 and CDR2: SGHRS, YFSETQ. V dropped 4 bases and J dropped 2; count of bases not matched to a gene: 6. The CDR3 runs 16 residues. The CDR3 region is CASSEATSGGQETQYF. The DNA of the CDR3 is TGCGCCAGCAGCGAAGCGACTAGCGGGGGACAAGAGACCCAGTACTTC.

V usage is TRBV6-5 and J usage is TRBJ1-6; tentative D call: TRBD1 (5 bases). The ends were cut back, 2 bases at V and 7 bases at J, with 9 bases in the middle. The CDR3 length is 14 residues. Germline values: CDR1 MNHEY, CDR2 SVGAGI. CDR3 bases: TGTGCCAGCAGTTACGGGGACGGCAATTCACCCCTCCACTTT. Protein: CASSYGDGNSPLHF.

This rearrangement joins TRBV2 to TRBJ2-7, with D possibly called TRBD1 or TRBD2 (6 bases each). The CDR3 loop spans 14 amino acids. Trimming took 0 bases from V and 3 from J, leaving 9 bases between them. Germline V lookup: CDR1 SNHLY, CDR2 FYNNEI. The CDR3 protein is CASSEAGGVYEQYF. The CDR3 bases are TGTGCCAGCAGTGAAGCGGGGGGCGTCTACGAGCAGTACTTC.

The rearrangement links TRBV5-1 to TRBJ2-3, with TRBD2 matching over 11 bases. Germline V gene data show CDR1 as SGHRS and CDR2 as YFSETQ. V trimming: 4 bases; J trimming: 7 bases; junction bases outside the gene matches: 11. The CDR3 has 16 residues. DNA for the CDR3: TGCGCCAGCAGCCCCGTGGGGGTAGCGGGAGGGAATACGCAGTATTTT. This gives the protein CASSPVGVAGGNTQYF.

The chain uses TRBV10-3 and TRBJ2-3; a weak D match, TRBD2 (5 bases). Germline V gene data show CDR1 as ENHRY and CDR2 as SYGVKD. There are 17 residues in the CDR3. V was cut by 0 bases and J by 2 bases, with 15 bases left in between. The CDR3 protein is CAISESMAAETTDTQYF. CDR3 nucleotide sequence: TGTGCCATCAGTGAGTCGATGGCAGCGGAAACCACAGATACGCAGTATTTT.

This sequence joins TRBV10-1 and TRBJ1-2; TRBD1 is a possible D gene (5 bases). Germline values: CDR1 WNHNN, CDR2 SYGVQD (reference sequence). The CDR3 contains 17 residues. Trimming cost V 4 bases and J 4 bases, with 22 bases left between them. The CDR3 protein is CASSAAAGGEKTYGYTF. The DNA of the CDR3 is TGCGCCAGCAGTGCAGCCGCGGGGGGGGAGAAGACCTATGGCTACACCTTC.

CDR3 sequence reads: CAGSERGGTDTQYF. The CDR3 nucleotides read TGTGCCGGCTCTGAGCGGGGAGGGACAGATACGCAGTATTTT. V gene TRBV6-1 combines with J gene TRBJ2-3; 7 positions match TRBD2. Trimming removed 11 bases from V and 3 bases from J; junction bases left unmatched: 11. The CDR3 runs to 14 residues. Germline CDR1 and CDR2: MNHNS and SASEGT.

The chain combines TRBV5-5 with TRBJ1-5, with D perhaps matching TRBD1 (6 bases). Looked up from germline, CDR1 is SGHKS and CDR2 is YYEKEE (reference sequence). This CDR3 contains 13 residues. Trimming shortened V by 1 base and J by 7 bases, and 9 bases separated the two germline ends. The CDR3: CASSLRGDQPQHF. The CDR3 DNA sequence: TGTGCCAGCAGCTTGAGGGGGGACCAGCCCCAGCATTTT.

The chain carries TRBV2 and TRBJ2-3, with D possibly called TRBD1 or TRBD2 (5 bases each). CDR3 length equals 14 residues. V gave up 3 bases and J gave up 3 bases, with 10 bases separating them. Germline CDR1 reads SNHLY; CDR2 reads FYNNEI. CDR3 DNA sequence: TGTGCCAGCAGTGAGGGGGTAGGGACAGATACGCAGTATTTT. Translation: CASSEGVGTDTQYF. The variable domain in full, completed from reference TRBV2 and TRBJ2-3, reads EPEVTQTPSHQVTQMGQEVILRCVPISNHLYFYWYRQILGQKVEFLVSFYNNEISEKSEIFDDQFSVERPDGSNFTLKIRSTKLEDSAMYFCASSEGVGTDTQYFGPGTRLTVL.

CDR3 nucleotides: TGTGCCAGCTCGCGCGAAAATTCACCCCTCCACTTT. It is translated as CASSRENSPLHF. V usage is TRBV18 and J usage is TRBJ1-6; D remains unclear. The CDR3 is made up of 12 amino acids. The V and J ends lost 6 bases and 7 bases respectively, with 7 bases between them. Germline V CDR1 and CDR2: KGHSH, LQKENI.

CDR3 sequence (DNA): TGTGCCAGCAGCTTGAAGGGGCCCGAGCAGTACTTC. This gives the protein CASSLKGPEQYF. This chain links TRBV5-6 with TRBJ2-7, with D maybe TRBD1 (5 bases). Germline V CDR1 and CDR2: SGHDT, YYEEEE. The germline V and J ends were trimmed by 1 base and 6 bases, with 8 bases remaining between them. The CDR3 has 12 residues.

J is TRBJ2-7 and V is TRBV5-1; 8 bases are a match to TRBD1. This CDR3 has 14 residues. Looked up from germline, CDR1 is SGHRS and CDR2 is YFSETQ. V was clipped by 4 bases and J by 3 bases; unmatched bases: 6. CDR3 sequence reads: CASSRDRSGYEQYF. The CDR3 coding sequence is TGCGCCAGCAGCCGGGACAGGTCGGGCTACGAGCAGTACTTC.

This CDR3 is CASSYSNGGTEAFF. The CDR3 region has the DNA TGTGCCAGCAGTTACTCGAATGGAGGCACTGAAGCTTTCTTT. The V and J genes are TRBV6-5 and TRBJ1-1; D unclear. CDR3 size: 14 residues. V was pared by 0 bases and J by 4 bases, with 9 bases between. Germline assignment: CDR1 MNHEY and CDR2 SVGAGI.

The genes are TRBV5-6 and TRBJ2-1; no clear D gene. The germline V gene has CDR1 SGHDT and CDR2 YYEEEE. This CDR3 has 13 amino acids. V was trimmed by 7 bases and J by 4 bases, leaving 12 bases between them. The CDR3 DNA follows: TGTGCCAGCCAAAGGGTGGAGTACAATGAGCAGTTCTTC. Protein sequence: CASQRVEYNEQFF.

The chain recombines TRBV10-1 with TRBJ2-7; D is tentatively TRBD1 or TRBD2 (5 bases each). Germline CDR1 is WNHNN and CDR2 is SYGVQD (reference sequence). V gave up 11 bases and J gave up 2 bases, with 19 bases separating them. This CDR3 contains 14 residues. CDR3 nucleotides: TGCGCCTCTAACCGGGACCGCAGAACCTACGAGCAGTACTTC. It encodes CASNRDRRTYEQYF.

The J gene is TRBJ1-5, the V gene TRBV18; TRBD1 aligns across 8 bases. CDR1 and CDR2 from the germline V gene are KGHSH and LQKENI. The CDR3 has 14 amino acids. Trimming removed 6 bases from V and 7 bases from J; junction bases left unmatched: 8. This CDR3 reads CASSLKTGAQPQHF. For the CDR3, the DNA is TGTGCCAGCTCGCTCAAGACAGGGGCGCAGCCCCAGCATTTT. Full variable domain (remainder filled in from reference TRBV18 and TRBJ1-5): NAGVMQNPRHLVRRRGQEARLRCSPMKGHSHVYWYRQLPEEGLKFMVYLQKENIIDESGMPKERFSAEFPKEGPSILRIQQVVRGDSAAYFCASSLKTGAQPQHFGDGTRLSIL.

The chain joins TRBV5-1 to TRBJ1-2; 8 bases match TRBD1. Germline assignment: CDR1 SGHRS and CDR2 YFSETQ. Germline trimming cut 0 bases from V and 8 bases from J; bases unmatched to any gene: 15. The CDR3 has 17 amino acids. CDR3 amino acids: CASSLGGAGGAFAGYTF. The DNA for the CDR3 is TGCGCCAGCAGCTTGGGAGGGGCAGGGGGCGCGTTCGCGGGCTACACCTTC.

This clone was seen a single time. The rearrangement joins TRBV25-1 to TRBJ2-2, with a weak D call TRBD1 (6 bases). This CDR3 has 12 residues. Per the germline V gene, CDR1 is MGHDK and CDR2 is SYGVNS. V was shortened by 8 bases and J by 4 bases, with 8 bases between the two germline ends. The CDR3 bases are TGTGCCAGCGCAGGGGTCACCGGGGAGCTGTTTTTT. It translates to CASAGVTGELFF.

The chain has TRBV6-1 and TRBJ1-1; TRBD1 matches at 10 bases. The germline CDR1 and CDR2 sequences are MNHNS and SASEGT. CDR3 length: 15 amino acids. J lost 5 bases, V lost 4 bases, and 7 bases had no gene match. CDR3 protein: CASSGGTGDVTEAFF. In DNA, the CDR3 is TGTGCCAGCAGTGGTGGGACAGGGGATGTTACTGAAGCTTTCTTT.

The chain uses TRBV11-2 and TRBJ1-1; 7 bases align to TRBD1. The ends lost 5 bases at V and 1 base at J; junction bases unmatched: 10. The CDR3 sequence is 16 residues long. Germline V gene data show CDR1 as SGHAT and CDR2 as FQNNGV. CDR3 DNA sequence: TGTGCCAGCAGCCTATCAAGGGGACAGAAGAACACTGAAGCTTTCTTT. It is translated as CASSLSRGQKNTEAFF. Looking up the rest from reference TRBV11-2 and TRBJ1-1 gives the full variable domain: EAGVAQSPRYKIIEKRQSVAFWCNPISGHATLYWYQQILGQGPKLLIQFQNNGVVDDSQLPKDRFSAERLKGVDSTLKIQPAKLEDSAVYLCASSLSRGQKNTEAFFGQGTRLTVV.

This chain joins TRBV7-2 and TRBJ2-3; no firm D call. CDR3 length: 13 amino acids. CDR1 and CDR2 (germline): SGHTA, FQGNSA. Between the trimmed V and J ends, which lost 5 bases and 4 bases, there was a span of 10 bases. The CDR3 nucleotides read TGTGCCAGCAGCCCGCAACTTGCAGATACGCAGTATTTT. Residues: CASSPQLADTQYF.